This T cell receptor beta chain is from a study of Graves' ophthalmopathy and Graves' hyperthyroidism. In this sample, this clonotype turned up many times. CDR3 length: 13 residues. Germline CDR1 DFQATT, CDR2 SNEGSKA (reference sequence). V lost 3 bases and J lost 1, with 10 bases in between. The authors amplified TCR beta CDR3 regions from RNA transcripts. HTBI primers primed a first-round RT-PCR, and a second-round multiplex PCR followed. TCRdb ran MiXCR on the multiplex PCR reads and lists one entry per CDR3 protein. The repertoire holds about 1.2 million distinct CDR3 sequences, with roughly two fifths as singletons.

This chain links TRBV20-1 with TRBJ2-7; D is unresolved. The clonotype originates from an adult man with Graves' hyperthyroidism. The specimen was peripheral blood or thyroid tissue (not recorded which). CDR3 in amino acids: CSARGFSSYEQYF. In DNA, the CDR3 is TGCAGTGCTAGGGGGTTTTCATCCTACGAGCAGTACTTC.